This T cell receptor (beta chain) was obtained from a study of T cells in Graves' hyperthyroidism and ophthalmopathy. Trimming took 9 bases from V and 2 from J, leaving 20 bases between them. The CDR3 extends over 16 amino acids. CDR1 and CDR2 from the germline V gene are MNHEY and SVGAGI. Template material for amplifying TCR beta CDR3 regions consisted of RNA transcripts. An initial round of RT-PCR targeting the TCR CDR3 relied on the HTBI primer set. One entry per CDR3 protein results from TCRdb running MiXCR on the multiplex PCR reads. The sample contains over 700,000 distinct CDR3 sequences, 15% to 20% of which appear only once.

The sample taken for sequencing was blood. The genes are TRBV6-5 and TRBJ2-1, with D hard to call. This receptor was taken from a woman aged 45-60 years with Graves' hyperthyroidism that later progressed to Graves' ophthalmopathy. The CDR3, as DNA: TGTGCCAGTCAAGGGCTCGGACGCGGACCCTACAATGAGCAGTTCTTC. Translating it yields CASQGLGRGPYNEQFF.